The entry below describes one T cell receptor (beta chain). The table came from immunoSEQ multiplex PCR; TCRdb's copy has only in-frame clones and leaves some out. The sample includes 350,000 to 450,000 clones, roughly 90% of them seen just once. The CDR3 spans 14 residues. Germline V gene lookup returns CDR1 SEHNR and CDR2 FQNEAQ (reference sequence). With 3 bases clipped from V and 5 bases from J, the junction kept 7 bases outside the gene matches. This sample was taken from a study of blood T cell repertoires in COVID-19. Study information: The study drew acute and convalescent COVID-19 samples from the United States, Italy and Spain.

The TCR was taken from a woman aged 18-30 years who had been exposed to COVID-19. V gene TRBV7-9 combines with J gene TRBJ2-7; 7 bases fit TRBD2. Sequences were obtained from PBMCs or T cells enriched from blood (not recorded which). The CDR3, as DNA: TGTGCCAGCAGCTTCACCGGGGGGTCCAACGAGCAGTACTTC. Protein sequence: CASSFTGGSNEQYF.